These 11 T cell receptor beta chains originate from one sample sequenced in a study of T cell responses to AZD1222 COVID-19 vaccine. Sequenced by immunoSEQ multiplex PCR; TCRdb stores in-frame clones only, minus some. The data show 96,000 or so clones, 80% to 90% seen once. This specimen was peripheral blood, taken on day 0 of AZD1222 vaccination. The origin of the receptors is an adult in good health.

The V and J genes are TRBV11-2 and TRBJ1-4; D might be TRBD1 (5 bases). The CDR3 runs to 15 residues. Per the germline V gene, CDR1 is SGHAT and CDR2 is FQNNGV. V dropped 3 bases and J dropped 5 bases, with 13 bases sitting between them. This CDR3 is CASSFAARVNEKLFF. The CDR3 DNA sequence: TGTGCCAGCAGCTTCGCGGCCAGGGTGAATGAAAAACTGTTTTTT.

The J gene is TRBJ1-1, the V gene TRBV12-3 or TRBV12-4, with D unresolved. V dropped 7 bases and J dropped 1 base, with 10 bases sitting between them. CDR3 length equals 13 residues. The CDR3 here is CASTITWNTEAFF. The CDR3, as DNA: TGTGCCAGCACCATTACTTGGAACACTGAAGCTTTCTTT.

The chain is built from TRBV18 and TRBJ2-7, with 8 bases fitting TRBD1. The germline V gene has CDR1 KGHSH and CDR2 LQKENI. V was clipped by 6 bases and J by 2 bases; unmatched bases: 9. The CDR3 totals 15 residues. In DNA form, the CDR3 reads TGTGCCAGCTCTCCCGGGACAGGCTTCGCCTACGAGCAGTACTTC. It yields the protein CASSPGTGFAYEQYF. The full variable domain, completed using reference TRBV18 and TRBJ2-7, is NAGVMQNPRHLVRRRGQEARLRCSPMKGHSHVYWYRQLPEEGLKFMVYLQKENIIDESGMPKERFSAEFPKEGPSILRIQQVVRGDSAAYFCASSPGTGFAYEQYFGPGTRLTVT.

This clone has only a few counts. The genes are TRBV6-4 and TRBJ1-1, with TRBD1 as a possible D gene (5 bases). The CDR3 loop spans 12 amino acids. CDR1 MRHNA and CDR2 SNTAGT come from the germline V gene. Trimming left V 6 bases short and J 7 bases short, with 12 bases between. This CDR3 is CASSGWDGEAFF. The CDR3 region has the DNA TGTGCCAGCAGCGGTTGGGACGGTGAAGCTTTCTTT.

The genes are TRBV4-2 and TRBJ2-6; tentatively, D is TRBD2 (6 bases). CDR1 and CDR2 from the germline V gene are LGHNA and YNFKEQ. There are 16 residues in the CDR3. The V end lost 4 bases, the J end lost 4 bases, and 14 bases lay between the germline ends. The CDR3 protein is CASSPLLASGANVLTF. In DNA form, the CDR3 reads TGTGCCAGCAGCCCCCTACTAGCCTCCGGGGCCAACGTCCTGACTTTC.

The genes are TRBV6-6 and TRBJ2-5; D is unresolved. Trimming cost V 0 bases and J 5 bases, with 16 bases left between them. CDR1 and CDR2 from the germline V gene are MNHNY and SVGAGI (reference sequence). This CDR3 has 16 amino acids. The CDR3 coding sequence is TGTGCCAGCAGTTACTCGAGTGCCTTGATGGAGGAGACCCAGTACTTC. This sequence encodes CASSYSSALMEETQYF.

The chain has TRBV4-1 and TRBJ2-1, with TRBD2 identical over 8 bases. The germline V gene encodes CDR1 MGHRA and CDR2 YSYEKL. J lost 4 bases, V lost 2 bases, and 7 bases had no gene match. This CDR3 is 16 amino acids long. The DNA for the CDR3 is TGCGCCAGCAGCCAAAAGGGAAGCGGGGGATACAATGAGCAGTTCTTC. Amino acids: CASSQKGSGGYNEQFF.

The chain carries TRBV7-2 and TRBJ1-5; D is uncertain. Germline CDR1 is SGHTA and CDR2 is FQGNSA. The CDR3 loop spans 13 amino acids. V was trimmed by 5 bases and J by 5 bases, leaving 10 bases between them. In DNA, the CDR3 is TGTGCCAGCAGCGCCCTGTTCGATCAGCCCCAGCATTTT. It codes for CASSALFDQPQHF.

The V and J genes are TRBV7-2 and TRBJ1-1; tentative D call: TRBD1 (6 bases). V was pared by 0 bases and J by 1 base, with 9 bases between. Germline V gives CDR1 SGHTA, CDR2 FQGNSA. The CDR3 is made up of 15 amino acids. The CDR3 DNA reads TGTGCCAGCAGCTTAGCTGCACAGGGGAACACTGAAGCTTTCTTT. Encoded protein: CASSLAAQGNTEAFF.

This CDR3 reads CAWSRQESTEAFF. CDR3 in DNA: TGTGCCTGGAGCAGGCAGGAGTCCACTGAAGCTTTCTTT. The chain combines TRBV30 with TRBJ1-1; no reliable D call. The V and J ends lost 3 bases and 4 bases respectively, with 12 bases between them. Germline CDR1 GTSNPN, CDR2 SVGIG (reference sequence). The CDR3 loop spans 13 amino acids. Full variable domain (remainder filled in from reference TRBV30 and TRBJ1-1): SQTIHQWPATLVQPVGSPLSLECTVEGTSNPNLYWYRQAAGRGLQLLFYSVGIGQISSEVPQNLSASRPQDRQFILSSKKLLLSDSGFYLCAWSRQESTEAFFGQGTRLTVV.

The CDR3 nucleotides are TGCAGCGTTGAAGGGACAGGCATTGAGCAGTTCTTC. As protein: CSVEGTGIEQFF. V usage is TRBV29-1 and J usage is TRBJ2-1; 7 bases fit TRBD1. The trim removed 1 base at V and 9 bases at J, leaving 3 bases unmatched. The germline V gene encodes CDR1 SQVTM and CDR2 ANQGSEA. The CDR3 runs 12 residues.